The present TCR beta chain was sequenced within a study of T cell repertoires in cytomegalovirus infection. Study-wide results and caveats: CMV-specific TCR beta clonotypes restricted by HLA-C were the ones dominating the ex vivo response.

The CDR3 has 20 residues. The germline V gene encodes CDR1 SNHLY and CDR2 FYNNEI. Deletions cut 5 bases from V and 7 bases from J, with 32 bases between. TCRdb redid the calling of the reads with MiXCR, one entry per CDR3 protein. This sample has nearly 650,000 distinct CDR3 sequences; approximately 24% occur once, and the top ten carry roughly 8%. Of note for this clonotype: Its antigen is not known.

Sequencing was carried out using CD8+ T cells from PBMCs. The sequence derives from a human donor in good health (CMV status not recorded). Some clones in this sample may be carry-over from other donors' samples. The J gene is TRBJ1-4, the V gene TRBV2; possible D gene TRBD1, 6 bases. This CDR3 is CASSLKLGAGHQRIGEKLFF. As DNA, the CDR3 is TGTGCCAGCAGTTTAAAGTTAGGAGCGGGACACCAACGAATCGGTGAAAAACTGTTTTTT.